A selection of T cell receptor beta chains follows, all from one sample in a study of T cells after posttransplantation cyclophosphamide. TCRdb keeps only in-frame clones here, not all; method: immunoSEQ multiplex PCR. The sample includes about 39,000 clones, none of them occurring once. The sample was PBMCs. The receptor set was obtained from a woman in her fifties or sixties in good health and a related stem cell transplant donor. Both conserved end residues are part of each CDR3. A D gene is named only where the DNA matches it firmly. Not every row has a clone size; where given, it reads once, few, many or a size class.

clone size,D gene,V gene,J gene,CDR3 protein,CDR3 DNA
many,TRBD1,TRBV5-1,TRBJ2-5,CASSADRAQETQYF,TGCGCCAGCAGCGCAGACAGGGCCCAAGAGACCCAGTACTTC
many,-,TRBV28,TRBJ1-2,CASRIRQGREGYTF,TGTGCCAGCAGAATCAGGCAGGGGAGAGAGGGCTACACCTTC
many,-,TRBV4-2,TRBJ2-1,CASSQATGSSYNEQFF,TGTGCCAGCAGCCAAGCAACGGGGAGCTCCTACAATGAGCAGTTCTTC
many,-,TRBV18,TRBJ1-1,CASSPPKPGGGGTEAFF,TGTGCCAGCTCACCACCGAAACCGGGGGGTGGGGGAACTGAAGCTTTCTTT
many,TRBD1,TRBV7-8,TRBJ1-5,CASSLRDRDQPQHF,TGTGCCAGCAGCTTAAGGGACAGAGATCAGCCCCAGCATTTT
many,-,TRBV11-1,TRBJ2-5,CASSSTQGQETQYF,TGTGCCAGCAGCTCCACACAGGGACAAGAGACCCAGTACTTC
many,TRBD1,TRBV6-1,TRBJ1-2,CASSETGDYGYTF,TGTGCCAGCAGTGAAACAGGGGACTATGGCTACACCTTC
many,TRBD1,TRBV6-6,TRBJ1-3,CASSKGQGKNTIYF,TGTGCCAGCAGCAAGGGACAGGGTAAAAACACCATATATTTT
many,-,TRBV9,TRBJ2-2,CASSPSRVNTGELFF,TGTGCCAGCAGCCCCTCCAGGGTCAACACCGGGGAGCTGTTTTTT
-,-,TRBV5-1,TRBJ2-7,CASSLGEYEQYF,TGCGCCAGCAGCTTGGGGGAGTACGAGCAGTACTTC